A selection of T cell receptor beta chains follows, all from one sample in a study of T cells after yellow fever vaccination. One entry per CDR3 protein, called by TCRdb with MiXCR from the 5' RACE reads. The sample yields 300,000 to 400,000 distinct CDR3 sequences, around 12% seen once. Here the sequenced sample was CD4+ T cells sorted from PBMCs, taken 15 days after the yellow fever booster vaccination. The receptors stem from a man aged 18 to 29 who received the YFV17D yellow fever vaccine. The CDR3 runs from the conserved cysteine through the conserved F or W. A D gene is named only where the DNA matches it firmly. Clone size is shown for a subset of rows, as once, few, many or a class of expanded clone.

J gene	D gene	clone size	V gene	CDR3 DNA	CDR3 protein
TRBJ2-7	NA	few	TRBV25-1	TGTGCCAGCAGTGCCGCGGGACAGACCTACGAGCAGTACTTC	CASSAAGQTYEQYF
TRBJ1-4	TRBD1	NA	TRBV11-2	TGTGCCAGCAGGTTGACAGGGGGGCTTGAAAAACTGTTTTTT	CASRLTGGLEKLFF
TRBJ2-3	TRBD2	few	TRBV15	TGTGCCACCAGTAGGGACTACCCCACAGATACGCAGTATTTT	CATSRDYPTDTQYF
TRBJ2-5	NA	few	TRBV4-2	TGTGCCAGCGAAGGGGACCGCACGGGGACCCAGTACTTC	CASEGDRTGTQYF
TRBJ2-7	NA	NA	TRBV4-3	TGCGCCAGCAGCCAAGATCGGTGGCAGTCCCACTACGAGCAGTACTTC	CASSQDRWQSHYEQYF
TRBJ2-7	TRBD1	NA	TRBV19	TGTGCCAGTAGTAACTCCGGGACAGCCAACGAGCAGTACTTC	CASSNSGTANEQYF
TRBJ1-1	NA	NA	TRBV2	TGTGCCAGCAGTCGCCAGGGTGTTTGGGGGTCCAACACTGAAGCTTTCTTT	CASSRQGVWGSNTEAFF
TRBJ1-2	NA	NA	TRBV7-2	TGTGCCAGCAGCTTAGCTCCGGGATTGGCCTATGGCTACACCTTC	CASSLAPGLAYGYTF
TRBJ2-1	NA	many	TRBV5-4	TGTGCCAGCAGCTTGGGAAAATGGGTGCGAATACAGAATGAGCAGTTCTTC	CASSLGKWVRIQNEQFF
TRBJ1-1	TRBD1	NA	TRBV6-1	TGTGCCAGCAGATCAGGGGGCGCGGGGACTGAAGCTTTCTTT	CASRSGGAGTEAFF
TRBJ2-3	TRBD2	few	TRBV20-1	TGCAGTGCTAGAATAGCGGGTAGGACAGATACGCAGTATTTT	CSARIAGRTDTQYF
TRBJ2-1	TRBD2	NA	TRBV13	TGTGCCAGCAGCTTATTTGCGGGGGGGTACAATGAGCAGTTCTTC	CASSLFAGGYNEQFF
TRBJ2-1	NA	few	TRBV6-2/TRBV6-3	TGTGCCAGCAGTTACCAGACATCTAGAGATGAGCAGTTCTTC	CASSYQTSRDEQFF
TRBJ2-1	TRBD2	few	TRBV7-2	TGTGCCAGCAGTCGTACTCCGGGACTAGCGGGGTTTGAGCAGTTCTTC	CASSRTPGLAGFEQFF